The 21 T cell receptor beta chains reported below all come from one sample, sequenced in a study of human T cells and chemical hapten exposure. Noted time point: patch test 2, 6 weeks after DPC sensitization. Noted treatment: therapeutic diphenylcyclopropenone sensitization with weekly scalp DPC. TCRdb reprocessed the RACE reads with MiXCR, giving one entry per CDR3 protein. Among approximately 87,000 distinct CDR3 sequences listed, roughly 10% were seen once. The sequenced sample was whole blood, obtained in connection with sensitization to the hapten diphenylcyclopropenone (DPC). These receptors originate from a woman in her forties with alopecia areata. Some clones in this sample may be carry-over from other donors' samples.

As to this clonotype: A junction boundary mismatches the germline segment, possibly from a read error. J is TRBJ2-7 and V is TRBV5-1, with D possibly TRBD2 on 6 matching bases. The CDR3 has 15 amino acids. Germline V CDR1 and CDR2: SGHRS, YFSETQ. Here the CDR3 DNA reads TGCGGCAGCAGCTTGGAGGGCGGGTCAACCTACGAGCAGTACTTC. Amino acids: CGSSLEGGSTYEQYF.

This clonotype showed up many times. The chain joins TRBV14 to TRBJ2-1; possibly TRBD1 for D (5 bases). V was trimmed by 1 base and J by 3 bases, leaving 16 bases between them. CDR1 and CDR2 (germline): SGHDN, FVKESK. The CDR3 runs to 17 residues. Here the CDR3 reads CASSQARRRVYYNEQFF. The CDR3 nucleotides are TGTGCCAGCAGCCAAGCGCGGCGCAGGGTCTACTACAATGAGCAGTTCTTC.

The chain combines TRBV20-1 with TRBJ1-1; D remains ambiguous. Between the trimmed V and J ends, which lost 6 bases and 7 bases, there was a span of 15 bases. The CDR3 extends over 12 amino acids. The germline gives CDR1 DFQATT, CDR2 SNEGSKA (reference sequence). DNA for the CDR3: TGCAGTGCACCCGACAAGGGAGGTGAAGCTTTCTTT. Its protein is CSAPDKGGEAFF.

The sample holds many counts of this clonotype. This sequence joins TRBV20-1 and TRBJ1-1; tentative D call: TRBD1 (6 bases). The ends were cut back, 2 bases at V and 4 bases at J, with 17 bases in the middle. Germline V CDR1 and CDR2: DFQATT, SNEGSKA (reference sequence). The CDR3 has 15 amino acids. CDR3 nucleotide sequence: TGCAGTGCTAGATACTACAGGGTGGGGAGCACTGAAGCTTTCTTT. Its protein product is CSARYYRVGSTEAFF.

This clonotype has only a few counts. The rearrangement joins TRBV7-2 to TRBJ2-7, with D perhaps matching TRBD2 (5 bases). The ends were cut back, 5 bases at V and 3 bases at J, with 14 bases in the middle. The V gene's germline CDR1 is SGHTA and CDR2 FQGNSA. The CDR3 has 14 residues. The CDR3 region has the DNA TGTGCCAGCAGCCCCGGGATAGACATCTACGAGCAGTACTTC. This codes for CASSPGIDIYEQYF.

The rearrangement uses TRBV29-1 and TRBJ2-1; tentatively, D is TRBD2 (7 bases). Deletions cut 4 bases from V and 2 bases from J, with 12 bases between. This CDR3 comprises 14 residues. The germline V gene encodes CDR1 SQVTM and CDR2 ANQGSEA. The CDR3 here is CSVVGGATYNEQFF. The CDR3 DNA reads as TGCAGCGTTGTGGGGGGGGCCACCTACAATGAGCAGTTCTTC.

This clonotype came up a few times. CDR3 in amino acids: CASSQASRGFGEQFF. The CDR3, as DNA: TGTGCCAGCAGCCAAGCGTCGCGGGGGTTCGGTGAGCAGTTCTTC. V is TRBV4-2 and J is TRBJ2-1; 7 bases match TRBD2. The ends lost 1 base at V and 9 bases at J; junction bases unmatched: 9. This CDR3 region has 15 residues. Germline values: CDR1 LGHNA, CDR2 YNFKEQ.

The chain recombines TRBV2 with TRBJ2-1; TRBD2 matches at 12 bases. This CDR3 has 17 residues. V trimming: 4 bases; J trimming: 5 bases; junction bases outside the gene matches: 9. Germline CDR1 is SNHLY and CDR2 is FYNNEI. In DNA form, the CDR3 reads TGTGCCAGCAGTGGGGGGACTAGCGGGTTCTTAAACAATGAGCAGTTCTTC. This encodes CASSGGTSGFLNNEQFF.

This clonotype occurred a few times. This chain uses TRBV2 with TRBJ2-7; 7 bases fit TRBD2. J lost 5 bases, V lost 3 bases, and 7 bases had no gene match. Germline V gives CDR1 SNHLY, CDR2 FYNNEI. The CDR3 consists of 14 residues. This chain's CDR3 is CASSEAAGLDEQYF. CDR3 coding DNA: TGTGCCAGCAGTGAGGCAGCGGGGCTCGACGAGCAGTACTTC.

This clonotype has more than one count but fewer than ten. The V gene is TRBV27, the J gene TRBJ1-2; D call uncertain. Trimming took 5 bases from V and 1 from J, leaving 11 bases between them. Germline V lookup: CDR1 MNHEY, CDR2 SMNVEV (reference sequence). CDR3 length: 14 amino acids. The CDR3 region has the DNA TGTGCCAGCAGTCCCTTTTTCGTTAACTATGGCTACACCTTC. Protein sequence: CASSPFFVNYGYTF.

This clonotype appeared many times. The chain has TRBV18 and TRBJ2-3, with D perhaps matching TRBD2 (6 bases). Trimming took off 2 bases at V and 3 bases at J, with 12 bases between the two ends. Germline loops: CDR1 KGHSH, CDR2 LQKENI. The CDR3 is made up of 15 amino acids. As DNA, the CDR3 is TGTGCCAGCTCACCATACGGGAGCTGGACAGATACGCAGTATTTT. Its protein product is CASSPYGSWTDTQYF.

This clonotype was recorded at least ten times. The CDR3 DNA reads as TGCAGCGCCAGAGGCGCAATAGGGGCCAACGTCCTGACTTTC. Amino acid sequence: CSARGAIGANVLTF. This chain uses TRBV29-1 with TRBJ2-6; D is ambiguous. This CDR3 has 14 amino acids. The germline CDR1 and CDR2 sequences are SQVTM and ANQGSEA. V was shortened by 7 bases and J by 4 bases, with 14 bases between the two germline ends.

The J gene is TRBJ2-4, the V gene TRBV9; 10 bases match TRBD1. V trimming: 4 bases; J trimming: 6 bases; junction bases outside the gene matches: 16. The CDR3 has 18 amino acids. Germline-derived CDR1 and CDR2 are SGDLS and YYNGEE. CDR3 sequence reads: CASSTYPGTGESGNIQYF. For the CDR3, the DNA is TGTGCCAGCAGCACCTATCCCGGGACAGGGGAGTCCGGAAACATTCAGTACTTC.

This clonotype has ten or more counts. The chain joins TRBV6-2 or TRBV6-3 to TRBJ2-1; D not resolved. Germline V CDR1 and CDR2: MNHEY, SVGEGT. The CDR3 consists of 13 residues. V dropped 7 bases and J dropped 7 bases, with 14 bases sitting between them. In DNA form, the CDR3 reads TGTGCCAGCACCCTCTACGGAAGGAATGAGCAGTTCTTC. Translated: CASTLYGRNEQFF.

This clonotype appeared a few times. As DNA, the CDR3 is TGTGCCAGCAGCCTGGTGGGACCGACTACGGAGCAGTACTTC. It encodes CASSLVGPTTEQYF. The chain uses TRBV27 and TRBJ2-7; TRBD1 or TRBD2 may be the D gene (5 bases each). This CDR3 is 14 amino acids long. Germline CDR1 and CDR2: MNHEY and SMNVEV (reference sequence). V lost 6 bases to trimming and J lost 7 bases, with 19 bases between them.

A few counts support this clonotype. The chain combines TRBV28 with TRBJ2-7; possibly TRBD2 for D (6 bases). Germline loops: CDR1 MDHEN, CDR2 SYDVKM. The CDR3 is made up of 9 amino acids. Trimming pared 8 bases from V and 7 bases from J, leaving 6 bases between. CDR3 region: CASGGEQYF. The CDR3 coding sequence is TGTGCCAGCGGGGGGGAGCAGTACTTC.

This clonotype was seen repeatedly, ten times or more. The chain carries TRBV28 and TRBJ2-7; TRBD2 matches 9 bases. The V segment lost 2 bases and the J segment 3 bases; nucleotides outside the gene matches: 2. The CDR3 covers 14 residues. CDR1 MDHEN and CDR2 SYDVKM come from the germline V gene. CDR3 bases: TGTGCCAGCAGTTTACTAGCGGGGAACTACGAGCAGTACTTC. Protein product: CASSLLAGNYEQYF.

V gene TRBV2 combines with J gene TRBJ1-6; TRBD1 is a possible D gene (5 bases). V lost 4 bases and J 9 bases, leaving 13 bases between the germline ends. The CDR3 is 14 amino acids. Germline CDR1 SNHLY, CDR2 FYNNEI. CDR3 loop: CASSGTRQPSPLHF. The CDR3 DNA sequence: TGTGCCAGCAGTGGGACAAGGCAGCCTTCACCCCTCCACTTT.

The chain has TRBV28 and TRBJ2-7; the D is unclear. The CDR3 totals 13 residues. The V and J ends lost 0 bases and 6 bases respectively, with 9 bases between them. CDR1 is MDHEN and CDR2 is SYDVKM in the germline V gene. This chain's CDR3 is CASSLCIACEQYF. The CDR3 bases are TGTGCCAGCAGTTTATGCATTGCGTGCGAGCAGTACTTC.

The chain employs TRBV20-1 and TRBJ2-3; 9 positions match TRBD1. This CDR3 contains 15 residues. The germline V gene has CDR1 DFQATT and CDR2 SNEGSKA (reference sequence). Unmatched junction bases numbered 5, after V lost 0 bases and J lost 4 bases. The CDR3 bases are TGCAGTGCTAGAGATTACAGGGGGCAAGCAGATACGCAGTATTTT. Amino acids: CSARDYRGQADTQYF.

This clonotype has at least ten counts. V is TRBV18 and J is TRBJ1-3, with D tentatively TRBD1 (5 bases). The V gene's germline CDR1 is KGHSH and CDR2 LQKENI. This CDR3 spans 13 amino acids. V lost 6 bases to trimming and J lost 6 bases, with 12 bases between them. The CDR3 DNA reads as TGTGCCAGCTCTCCCGGGACGGTAAACACCATATATTTT. Translation: CASSPGTVNTIYF.